This T cell receptor beta chain was captured in a study of human thymus T cells. Study-level points and caveats: It looked as if thymic and blood repertoires used V and J genes in a biased way. In unrelated individuals, thymic repertoires overlapped highly, according to related research.

Data came from immunoSEQ multiplex PCR; TCRdb stores just in-frame clones and leaves some out. The top ten hold under 0.04% of the sample, which has around 70,000 clones, 95% seen once. Germline CDR1 reads LGHNA; CDR2 reads YSLEER. This CDR3 spans 13 amino acids. Trimming took 0 bases from V and 6 from J, leaving 6 bases between them. Resections from corrective heart surgery supplied the thymus tissue. About this clone: Its specificity is unknown.

Sequenced: thymus tissue. This TCR derives from a girl less than two years old with a congenital heart defect but otherwise immunologically healthy. This chain joins TRBV4-3 and TRBJ1-5; D unresolved. The CDR3 DNA is TGCGCCAGCAGCCAAGAAAGTTTTCAGCCCCAGCATTTT. Amino acids: CASSQESFQPQHF.